The 17 T cell receptor beta chains presented below share a single source sample, sequenced in a study of cytomegalovirus exposure and HLA in healthy donors. PCR involved 60 Vbeta and 13 Jbeta primers. Repertoires were generated with immunoSEQ multiplex PCR, while TCRdb's copy carries only in-frame clones and drops some. The data show about 120,000 clones, roughly 78% seen once. Sequences were obtained from PBMCs. These receptors were taken from a woman between 25 and 40 years old in good health and CMV-seropositive.

This clone was counted only a few times. V is TRBV13 and J is TRBJ2-1; 11 bases are shared with TRBD2. Germline V gives CDR1 PRHDT, CDR2 FYEKMQ (reference sequence). The CDR3 runs to 15 residues. Germline trimming cut 7 bases from V and 9 bases from J; bases unmatched to any gene: 11. CDR3 nucleotide sequence: TGTGCCAGCACCTCTAGCGGGGGGCATCGGGGTGAGCAGTTCTTC. Its protein product is CASTSSGGHRGEQFF.

The chain links TRBV27 to TRBJ2-3; possibly TRBD1 for D (5 bases). Trimming took off 4 bases at V and 0 bases at J, with 8 bases between the two ends. The germline V gene has CDR1 MNHEY and CDR2 SMNVEV (reference sequence). The CDR3 spans 14 residues. CDR3: CASSYRTSTDTQYF. The DNA for the CDR3 is TGTGCCAGCAGTTATAGGACAAGCACAGATACGCAGTATTTT.

In this sample, this clone turned up a few times. The chain is built from TRBV2 and TRBJ1-2; 8 bases are a match to TRBD1. Germline V gene sequence: CDR1 SNHLY, CDR2 FYNNEI. The CDR3 totals 13 residues. Trimming at V came to 6 bases and at J to 6 bases, leaving 6 bases not matched to a gene. CDR3 region: CASSVQGDDGYTF. The CDR3 DNA reads as TGTGCCAGCAGCGTACAGGGGGACGATGGCTACACCTTC.

This rearrangement joins TRBV4-3 to TRBJ1-1; weak D call: TRBD1 (6 bases). Germline CDR1 LGHNA, CDR2 YSLEER. This CDR3 has 15 residues. V was trimmed by 3 bases and J by 2 bases, leaving 13 bases between them. The CDR3 DNA sequence: TGCGCCAGCAGCCAGAACAGGGTGGACAACACTGAAGCTTTCTTT. Residues: CASSQNRVDNTEAFF.

V usage is TRBV5-1 and J usage is TRBJ1-1; perhaps TRBD1 as D (6 bases). There are 17 residues in the CDR3. Trimming shortened V by 6 bases and J by 1 base, and 22 bases separated the two germline ends. Germline V gene sequence: CDR1 SGHRS, CDR2 YFSETQ. The CDR3 loop is CASTPRLDSLTNTEAFF. The DNA for the CDR3 is TGCGCCAGCACCCCTCGATTGGACAGCCTAACGAACACTGAAGCTTTCTTT.

This clone showed up just a few times. The gene calls are TRBV7-5 and TRBJ1-1; the table's D gene call, TRBD1, was not cross checked with the DNA. TRBV7-5 is described as a pseudogene. The CDR3 runs to 18 residues. The CDR3 region has the DNA TGTGTCAGAAGCTTCTCCCAGCCCCCGGGACAGGGGCGGACTGAAGCTTTCTTT. It yields the protein CVRSFSQPPGQGRTEAFF.

This clone was detected only a few times. The chain links TRBV7-2 to TRBJ2-2; no clear D. This CDR3 is 17 amino acids long. V shed 2 bases and J shed 4 bases, with 17 bases lying between them. Germline values: CDR1 SGHTA, CDR2 FQGNSA. DNA for the CDR3: TGTGCCAGCAGCTTATTGGCGATTGGTGCTAGCACCGGGGAGCTGTTTTTT. It encodes CASSLLAIGASTGELFF.

This rearrangement joins TRBV29-1 to TRBJ1-5; D not certain. CDR3 length equals 13 residues. Germline lookup yields CDR1 SQVTM and CDR2 ANQGSEA. Trimming took 4 bases from V and 3 from J, leaving 10 bases between them. CDR3 loop: CSVAEESNQPQHF. Written as DNA, the CDR3 is TGCAGCGTTGCCGAGGAATCCAATCAGCCCCAGCATTTT.

The chain couples TRBV25-1 to TRBJ1-1; no reliable D call. CDR1 is MGHDK and CDR2 is SYGVNS in the germline V gene. There are 12 residues in the CDR3. Trimming pared 2 bases from V and 3 bases from J, leaving 4 bases between. The CDR3 protein is CASSERDTEAFF. DNA for the CDR3: TGTGCCAGCAGTGAACGGGACACTGAAGCTTTCTTT. The variable domain in full, completed from reference TRBV25-1 and TRBJ1-1, reads EADIYQTPRYLVIGTGKKITLECSQTMGHDKMYWYQQDPGMELHLIHYSYGVNSTEKGDLSSESTVSRIRTEHFPLTLESARPSHTSQYLCASSERDTEAFFGQGTRLTVV.

This chain connects TRBV19 to TRBJ1-2; 7 bases fit TRBD1. This CDR3 comprises 16 residues. Germline CDR1 LNHDA, CDR2 SQIVND (reference sequence). The CDR3 DNA sequence: TGTGCGAGTCGAAATATCAACAGGGGTAGGGACTATGGCTACACCTTC. Its protein product is CASRNINRGRDYGYTF.

The V and J genes are TRBV21-1 and TRBJ2-1; the table's D call of TRBD2 was not tested on the DNA. TRBV21-1 counts as a pseudogene. This CDR3 has 13 residues. In DNA, the CDR3 is TGTGCCAGCAGCAAAGCCCTCTCCAATGAGCAGTTCTTC. Translating it yields CASSKALSNEQFF.

The chain has TRBV7-2 and TRBJ2-1, with D perhaps matching TRBD2 (6 bases). In germline, CDR1 is SGHTA, CDR2 FQGNSA. CDR3 size: 15 residues. Trimming left V 4 bases short and J 8 bases short, with 18 bases between. The CDR3 DNA is TGTGCCAGCAGCTCAAGCGGGTTGATTTGGTATGAGCAGTTCTTC. Amino acids: CASSSSGLIWYEQFF. Supplemented by reference TRBV7-2 and TRBJ2-1, the full variable domain reads GAGVSQSPSNKVTEKGKDVELRCDPISGHTALYWYRQSLGQGLEFLIYFQGNSAPDKSGLPSDRFSAERTGGSVSTLTIQRTQQEDSAVYLCASSSSGLIWYEQFFGPGTRLTVL.

The chain couples TRBV28 to TRBJ1-1, with D unclear. Per the germline V gene, CDR1 is MDHEN and CDR2 is SYDVKM. The V gene lost 3 bases and the J gene lost 7 bases, with 9 bases spanning the gap. The CDR3 loop spans 12 amino acids. In DNA, the CDR3 is TGTGCCAGCAGTTTCGGAGGTAGTGAAGCTTTCTTT. As protein: CASSFGGSEAFF.

This clone was seen only a few times. The chain is built from TRBV16 and TRBJ2-7; D is perhaps TRBD1 (5 bases). The V gene's germline CDR1 is KGHSY and CDR2 FQNENV. This CDR3 has 15 residues. Trimming took 1 base from V and 4 from J, leaving 14 bases between them. The CDR3 coding sequence is TGTGCCAGCAGCCAATTTGGGCAGGGTCTATACGAGCAGTACTTC. This sequence encodes CASSQFGQGLYEQYF. The full variable domain, rest sourced from reference TRBV16 and TRBJ2-7, is GEEVAQTPKHLVRGEGQKAKLYCAPIKGHSYVFWYQQVLKNEFKFLISFQNENVFDETGMPKERFSAKCLPNSPCSLEIQATKLEDSAVYFCASSQFGQGLYEQYFGPGTRLTVT.

This chain's CDR3 is CASAAGIRGYTF. DNA of the CDR3: TGTGCCAGCGCCGCAGGGATACGGGGCTACACCTTC. The V gene is TRBV2, the J gene TRBJ1-2; D might be TRBD1 (5 bases). The germline V and J ends were trimmed by 8 bases and 8 bases, with 15 bases remaining between them. Germline assignment: CDR1 SNHLY and CDR2 FYNNEI. The CDR3 length is 12 residues.

This chain connects TRBV7-6 to TRBJ1-6; D is ambiguous. The germline V gene encodes CDR1 SGHVS and CDR2 FNYEAQ. Trimming left V 1 base short and J 10 bases short, with 11 bases between. The CDR3 covers 14 residues. The CDR3 coding sequence is TGTGCCAGCAGCTTAGGGACTCTTCGATCACCCCTCCACTTT. This translates into CASSLGTLRSPLHF.

This chain uses TRBV30 with TRBJ2-7; TRBD2 might be the D (6 bases). The V end was cut by 0 bases, the J end by 5 bases, with 11 bases between. The length of the CDR3 is 13 residues. Looked up from germline, CDR1 is GTSNPN and CDR2 is SVGIG (reference sequence). Here the CDR3 reads CAWSVSGSNEQYF. The CDR3 coding sequence is TGTGCCTGGAGTGTATCCGGGAGCAACGAGCAGTACTTC.